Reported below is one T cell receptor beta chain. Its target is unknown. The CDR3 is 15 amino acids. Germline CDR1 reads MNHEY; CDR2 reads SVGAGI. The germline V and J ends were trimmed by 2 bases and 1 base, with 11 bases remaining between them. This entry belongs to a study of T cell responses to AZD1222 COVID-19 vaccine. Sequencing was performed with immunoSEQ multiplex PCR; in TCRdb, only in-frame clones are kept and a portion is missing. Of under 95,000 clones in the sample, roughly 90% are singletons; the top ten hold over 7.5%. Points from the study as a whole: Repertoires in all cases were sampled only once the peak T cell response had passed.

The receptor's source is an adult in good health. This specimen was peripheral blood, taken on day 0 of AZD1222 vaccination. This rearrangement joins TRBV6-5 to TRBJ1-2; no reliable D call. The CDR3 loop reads CASSYVSRSNYGYTF. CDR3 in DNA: TGTGCCAGCAGTTACGTTTCCAGGAGTAACTATGGCTACACCTTC.